This T cell receptor (beta chain) was profiled in a study of cytomegalovirus exposure and HLA in healthy donors (TCRdb year 2017). Some background on the complete study: According to an earlier analysis of several hundred of the donors, about 170 million T cells yielded over 90 million unique TCR beta sequences and about 300 Gb of sequence data. Roughly 300 gigabases of sequencing data and around 90 million unique TCR sequences made up an early release that covered approximately 620 HLA-typed donors. Of the 350 to 450 genotyped donors, 65% to 90% fell in the genetic ancestry cluster associated with self-reported Caucasian donors. The study aimed to test whether signatures of past pathogen exposure could be identified by cataloging public T cell receptors. The study used immunosequencing to profile the T cell repertoires of around 600 subjects and linked those repertoires to cytomegalovirus serostatus. A separate validation cohort of roughly 130 different subjects was used in addition to the 666-subject first cohort. To predict cytomegalovirus infection status, the study brought together high-throughput TCR immunosequencing, statistical association of individual TCRs with disease status, and machine learning. To study patterns of TCR occurrence, a later analysis re-analyzed previously published TCR beta repertoires from several hundred donors and added high-resolution HLA genotyping. In the later analysis, no new phenotypic data were used to find candidate immune exposures; instead, reliance was placed on TCR beta sequences and their occurrence across donors. An earlier analysis of 587 of the donors used high-throughput TCR beta sequencing to judge whether each TCR beta V gene segment behaved as functional or pseudogenic. Donor age, sex, ethnicity and CMV serostatus were compiled alongside the repertoire data. Genome-wide SNP genotypes for about 55% of the roughly 670 donors were used in a later genetic analysis, which treated that subset as a discovery cohort. Every repertoire in the discovery cohort had been generated on one and the same sequencing platform. HLA typing covered class I and class II loci at four-digit resolution. Typing coverage varied by locus: about 620-630 donors for A, B, C, DRB1 and DQB1; 522 for DQA1; nearly 610 for DPA1; about 450 for DPB1. Four to six DR-DQ haplotypes were handled as single units for association and clustering, since linkage in the cohort was strong. Across about 380 genotyped donors of the cohort, an average of roughly 250,000 unique TCR beta nucleotide sequences per donor were sequenced, and roughly a sixth of those sequences were non-productive.

The cysteine opens and the phenylalanine closes a CDR3 of 18 amino acids. Only CDR3 DNA remains: 54 bases, in frame from the first base. Germline trimming: 0 bases from V, 0 bases from J; junction bases outside gene matches: 2. From the germline V gene, CDR1 is SGHVS and CDR2 is FNYEAQ. The library relied on the immunoSEQ multiplex PCR assay. For the multiplex PCR, a mixture combining 60 forward primers for TCR Vbeta segments and 13 reverse primers for TCR Jbeta segments was used. A multiplex PCR assay on genomic DNA amplified the CDR3 region of rearranged TCR beta genes. On the Illumina HiSeq System, the amplified TCR beta libraries were sequenced as 87-base-pair reads. Under the source paper's analysis protocol: A later analysis tallied roughly 78 million unique TCR beta chains across the approximately 670 repertoires, and approximately 12 million of those chains were shared by two or more donors. Raw reads were error-corrected and collapsed into unique sequences with a nearest-neighbor algorithm that merged closely related sequences to remove PCR and sequencing errors. CDR3 sequences were aligned to IMGT reference sequences to assign V, D and J gene segments. For a sequence to be retained, a match of at least six nucleotides to both a V gene segment and a J gene segment was required. A rearrangement counted as productive if the CDR3 had no stop codons and remained in frame with V and J, and every other rearrangement counted as non-productive. Following IMGT convention, CDR3 was defined as the stretch from the second conserved V-encoded cysteine to the conserved J-encoded phenylalanine. In an earlier analysis of approximately 590 of the donors, sequences lacking an unambiguous match to a single V gene segment were excluded. An earlier analysis of under 750 of the donors called V segments functional above 56.7% productive rearrangements and segregating when the between-donor standard deviation exceeded 5%. A statistical classification framework was built to diagnose cytomegalovirus status from the catalog of TCR beta chain sequences. V and J gene assignment, in a later analysis, came from comparing TCR nucleotide sequences with IMGT/GENE-DB human TR gene sequences. The TCRdist pipeline was used in a later analysis to assign CDR3 sequences and most-parsimonious VDJ recombination scenarios. In a later analysis, every TCR beta chain was defined by the combination of its CDR3 amino acid sequence and its V-gene family, and reads without a unique V-gene family were dropped. In a later analysis, approximately 590 highly shared, low-generation-probability nucleotide sequences were removed to address suspected cross-contamination and a sequencing artifact. For each public chain, a later analysis derived a clonal expansion index from normalized ranks of inferred template counts within each repertoire. Generation probabilities in a later analysis came from a VDJ recombination model fitted to out-of-frame rearrangements, and those results were checked against IGoR. In a later analysis, TCR-TCR, TCR-HLA and TCR-CMV co-occurrence was scored with hypergeometric tests, and a repertoire-size bias correction was applied to TCR pairs. A later analysis estimated false discovery rates by permuting HLA or CMV assignments 20 times. In a later analysis, co-occurring TCRs were grouped using DBSCAN, with TCRdist sequence similarity added in when clustering inside HLA-allele-positive subsets. Repertoires with fewer than 30,000 or more than 120,000 public chains were left out of co-occurrence clustering, as were several repertoires with anomalous nucleotide sharing. In its TCRdb copy, this immuneACCESS table keeps in-frame sequences only and misses some clones. Where compared with another copy, unresolved V genes explain less than half of these, and the others have no known cause. V and J calls and clone size come straight from that table; D and trimming were deduced from the DNA. Within this sample are around 120,000 clones, with around 80% of them counted one time only. The top ten constitute less than 3% of the sample.

The cohort consisted of some 730 healthy bone marrow donors. Cohort members were all nominally healthy when sampled, although unrecorded immune exposures were likely present. The donor tested CMV seronegative, placing the donor among the roughly 340 seronegative members of the cohort. A peripheral blood sample was provided by each donor, and peripheral blood mononuclear cells were used for TCR beta sequencing. The Qiagen DNeasy Blood Extraction Kit was used to extract genomic DNA from the blood cell samples. Results the study describes overall, beyond this receptor: Most TCR sequences were observed very rarely across donors, whereas some public TCRs were present in many individuals. A few of the identified cytomegalovirus-associated TCR beta chains were confirmed in vitro to be specific for cytomegalovirus antigens. Strong co-occurrence of HLA alleles, especially DR and DQ, made assigning TCR associations to individual alleles difficult. Because counts were too low, 15 to 20 rarely observed V segments, including chromosome 9 orphons, were excluded from the earlier analysis of around 640 of the donors. In a later genetic analysis, fewer N-insertions in productive TCRs were reported among donors in an Asian-associated ancestry cluster than the roughly 700-donor mean. In this cohort, only TCR beta chains were sequenced, and detectable features were limited by the absence of alpha or paired-chain data. In a later genetic analysis, a missense DCLRE1C variant was associated with V-gene and J-gene trimming of TCR beta chains, and the association was replicated in an independent cohort. A cluster of highly shared sequence variants was judged likely to represent a technical artifact of the sequencing pipeline. According to the authors, the approach could potentially be generalized to other disease states and immunological phenotypes. In a later analysis, TCR association rates were found to vary across HLA loci, with the most associated TCRs seen for DRB1 alleles and the fewest for HLA-C alleles. Broadly in line with IMGT annotations, most TCR beta V segments showed up in productive rearrangements about 87% or about 30% of the time in an earlier analysis of about 500 of the donors. The study listed approximately 160 TCR beta chains as associated with cytomegalovirus. In both the original and validation cohorts, the classifier was reported to diagnose cytomegalovirus status with high specificity and sensitivity. Specific HLA alleles were associated with over 15,000 TCR beta sequences at a false discovery rate of 0.05 in a later analysis. Because HLA typing was missing for some donors at each locus, association tests included only the typed subset. A further reported finding was that TCR beta sequences accurately predicted the HLA-A and HLA-B alleles for most subjects in the first cohort. A later analysis reported that several top co-occurrence clusters appeared linked to parvovirus B19, influenza, CMV and Epstein-Barr virus. Correlated functional status among segregating V segments might reflect linkage disequilibrium, but an unknown experimental factor could not be ruled out. Sequencing depth was assumed to be roughly uniform across donors in the presence/absence analyses, though that assumption may not hold. A later analysis found that HLA-associated TCR beta chains were more clonally expanded and had lower generation probabilities than equally common non-associated chains. Most CMV-associated TCR beta chains appeared to be HLA-restricted in a later analysis, and the HLA associations seemed to be driven largely by CMV exposure. The only immune exposure information available for the cohort was CMV serostatus. Some IMGT-functional V segments, including TRBV6-2 and TRBV6-3, could not be told apart with the 87-base-pair reads, so those segments were excluded.

Concerning this clone: It lacks a known antigen. No much larger clone is present one base from it, and per-base qualities are unavailable.

The receptor comes from a man aged 45-60 years in good health and CMV-seronegative. Specimen: PBMCs. The sequence is built from TRBV7-6 and TRBJ2-6, with 10 bases matching TRBD2. The DNA sequence is TGTGCCAGCAGCTTAGCAGCGGGGGGGCTCTCTGGGGCCAACGTCCTGACTTTC. Protein translation: CASSLAAGGLSGANVLTF.